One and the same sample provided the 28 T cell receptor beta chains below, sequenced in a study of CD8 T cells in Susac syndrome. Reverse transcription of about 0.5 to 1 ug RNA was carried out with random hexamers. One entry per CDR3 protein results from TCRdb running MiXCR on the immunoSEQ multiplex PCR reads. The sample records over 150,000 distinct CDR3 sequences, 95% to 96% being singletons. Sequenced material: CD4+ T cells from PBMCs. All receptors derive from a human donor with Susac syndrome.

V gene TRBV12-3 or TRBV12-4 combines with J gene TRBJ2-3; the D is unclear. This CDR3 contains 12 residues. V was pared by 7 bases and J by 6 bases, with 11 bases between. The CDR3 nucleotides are TGTGCCAGCACCAATTTGGGGGATACGCAGTATTTT. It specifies CASTNLGDTQYF.

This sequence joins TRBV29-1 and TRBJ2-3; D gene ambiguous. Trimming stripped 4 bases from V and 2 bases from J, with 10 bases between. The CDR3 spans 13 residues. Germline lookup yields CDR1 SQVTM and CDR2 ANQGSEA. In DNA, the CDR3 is TGCAGCGTTGGTAACAAAAACACAGATACGCAGTATTTT. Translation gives CSVGNKNTDTQYF.

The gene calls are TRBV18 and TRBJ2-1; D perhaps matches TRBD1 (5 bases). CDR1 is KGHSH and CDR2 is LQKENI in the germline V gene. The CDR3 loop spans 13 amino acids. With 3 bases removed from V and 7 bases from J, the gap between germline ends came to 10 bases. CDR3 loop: CASSPDTANEQFF. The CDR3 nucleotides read TGTGCCAGCTCACCGGACACGGCAAATGAGCAGTTCTTC.

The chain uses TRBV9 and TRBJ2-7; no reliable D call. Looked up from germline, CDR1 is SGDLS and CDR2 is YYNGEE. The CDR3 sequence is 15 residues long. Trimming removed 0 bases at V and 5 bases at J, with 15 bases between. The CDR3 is CASSVGVVSSDEQYF. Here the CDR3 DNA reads TGTGCCAGCAGCGTAGGTGTGGTTAGCTCAGACGAGCAGTACTTC.

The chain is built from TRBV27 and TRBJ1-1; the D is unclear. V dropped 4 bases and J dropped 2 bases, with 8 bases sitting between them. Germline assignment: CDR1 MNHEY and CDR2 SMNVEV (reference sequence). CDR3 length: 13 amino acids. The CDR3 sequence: CASSYKTNTEAFF. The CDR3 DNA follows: TGTGCCAGCAGTTATAAGACTAACACTGAAGCTTTCTTT.

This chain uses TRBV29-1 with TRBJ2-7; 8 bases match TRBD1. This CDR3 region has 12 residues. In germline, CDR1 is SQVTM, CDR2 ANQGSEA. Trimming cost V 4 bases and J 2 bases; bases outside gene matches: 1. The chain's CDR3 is CSVATGAYEQYV. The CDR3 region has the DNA TGCAGCGTTGCGACAGGGGCCTACGAGCAGTACGTC.

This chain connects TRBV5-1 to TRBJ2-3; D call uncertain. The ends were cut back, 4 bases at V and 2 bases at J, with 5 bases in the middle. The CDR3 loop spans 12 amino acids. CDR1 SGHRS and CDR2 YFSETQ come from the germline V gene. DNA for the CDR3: TGCGCCAGCAGCGCCGACACAGATACGCAGTATTTT. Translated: CASSADTDTQYF.

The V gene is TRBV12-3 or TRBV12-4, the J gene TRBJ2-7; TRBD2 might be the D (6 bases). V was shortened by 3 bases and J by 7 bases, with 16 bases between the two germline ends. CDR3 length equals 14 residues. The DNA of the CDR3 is TGTGCCAGCAGTTTGCGGGACCGCGGTGGGGAGCAGTACTTC. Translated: CASSLRDRGGEQYF.

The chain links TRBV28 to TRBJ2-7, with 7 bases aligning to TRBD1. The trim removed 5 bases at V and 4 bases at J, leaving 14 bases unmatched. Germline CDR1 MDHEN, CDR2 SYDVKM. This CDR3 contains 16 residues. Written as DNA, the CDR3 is TGTGCCAGCAGTCGCGACCCGTTGGGACAGCCTTACGAGCAGTACGTC. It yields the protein CASSRDPLGQPYEQYV.

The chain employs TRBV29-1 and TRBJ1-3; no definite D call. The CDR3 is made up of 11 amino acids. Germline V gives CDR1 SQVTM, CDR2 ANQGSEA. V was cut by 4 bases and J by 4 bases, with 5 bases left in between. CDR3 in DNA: TGCAGCGTTGGGGAGGGAAACACCATATATTTT. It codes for CSVGEGNTIYF.

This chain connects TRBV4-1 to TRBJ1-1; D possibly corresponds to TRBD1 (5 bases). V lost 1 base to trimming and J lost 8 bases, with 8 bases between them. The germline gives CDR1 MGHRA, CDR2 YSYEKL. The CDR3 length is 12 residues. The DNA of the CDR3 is TGCGCCAGCAGCCAAGGGAGGACAGAAGCTTTCTTT. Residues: CASSQGRTEAFF.

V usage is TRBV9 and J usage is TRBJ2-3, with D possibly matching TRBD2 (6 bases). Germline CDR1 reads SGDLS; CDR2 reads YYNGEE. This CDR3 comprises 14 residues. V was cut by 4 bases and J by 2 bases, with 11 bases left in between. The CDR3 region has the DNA TGTGCCAGCAGCTTGGGGACTTTCACAGATACGCAGTATTTT. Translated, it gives CASSLGTFTDTQYF.

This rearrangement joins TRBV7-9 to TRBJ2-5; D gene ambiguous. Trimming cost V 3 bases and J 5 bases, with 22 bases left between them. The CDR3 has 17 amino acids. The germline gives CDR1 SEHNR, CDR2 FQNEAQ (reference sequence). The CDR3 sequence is CASSFRVPPALEETQYF. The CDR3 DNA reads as TGTGCCAGCAGCTTTCGAGTTCCGCCAGCCCTTGAGGAGACCCAGTACTTC.

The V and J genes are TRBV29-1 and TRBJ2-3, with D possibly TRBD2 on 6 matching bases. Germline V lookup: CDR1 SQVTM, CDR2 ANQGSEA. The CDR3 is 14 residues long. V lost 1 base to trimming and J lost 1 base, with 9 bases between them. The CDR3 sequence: CSVEVTSRTDTQYF. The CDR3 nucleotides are TGCAGCGTTGAAGTGACTAGTCGCACAGATACGCAGTATTTT.

CDR3 loop: CASRLTVINSYEQYF. DNA for the CDR3: TGTGCCAGCAGGCTTACAGTAATCAACTCCTACGAGCAGTACTTC. The chain joins TRBV28 to TRBJ2-7; D remains ambiguous. CDR1 MDHEN and CDR2 SYDVKM come from the germline V gene. This CDR3 is built from 15 residues. The V end was cut by 6 bases, the J end by 0 bases, with 15 bases between.

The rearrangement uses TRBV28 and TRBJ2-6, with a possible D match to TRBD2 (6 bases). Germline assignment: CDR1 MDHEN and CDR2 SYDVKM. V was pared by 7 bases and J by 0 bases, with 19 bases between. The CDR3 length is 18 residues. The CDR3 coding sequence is TGTGCCAGCATCTCAGGCGGGGTGCCGCACTCTGGGGCCAACGTCCTGACTTTC. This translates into CASISGGVPHSGANVLTF.

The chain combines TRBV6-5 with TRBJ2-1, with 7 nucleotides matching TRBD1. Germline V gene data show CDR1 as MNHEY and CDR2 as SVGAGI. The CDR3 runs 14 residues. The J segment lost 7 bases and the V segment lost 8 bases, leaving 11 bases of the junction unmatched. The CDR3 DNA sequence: TGTGCCAGCGCGCCACAGGGGAATGGGAATGAGCAGTTCTTC. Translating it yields CASAPQGNGNEQFF.

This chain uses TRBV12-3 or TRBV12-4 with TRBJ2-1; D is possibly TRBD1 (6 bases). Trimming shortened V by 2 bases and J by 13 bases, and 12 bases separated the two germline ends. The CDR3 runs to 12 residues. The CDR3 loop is CASSLTARGQFF. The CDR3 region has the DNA TGTGCCAGCAGTTTAACGGCCAGGGGCCAGTTCTTC.

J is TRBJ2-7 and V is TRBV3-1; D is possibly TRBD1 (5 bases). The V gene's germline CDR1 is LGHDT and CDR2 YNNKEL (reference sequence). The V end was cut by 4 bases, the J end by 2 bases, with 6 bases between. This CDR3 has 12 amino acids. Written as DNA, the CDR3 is TGTGCCAGCAGCCTCAGGGCCTACGAGCAGTACTTC. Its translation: CASSLRAYEQYF.

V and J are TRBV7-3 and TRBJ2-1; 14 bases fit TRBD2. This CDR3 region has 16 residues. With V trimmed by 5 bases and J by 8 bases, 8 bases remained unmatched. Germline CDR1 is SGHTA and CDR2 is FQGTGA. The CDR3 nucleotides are TGTGCCAGCAGCCCGACTAGCGGGAGGGTATTGGATGAGCAGTTCTTC. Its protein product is CASSPTSGRVLDEQFF.

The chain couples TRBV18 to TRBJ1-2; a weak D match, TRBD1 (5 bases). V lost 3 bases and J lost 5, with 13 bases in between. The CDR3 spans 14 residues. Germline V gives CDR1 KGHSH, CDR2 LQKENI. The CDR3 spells CASSPGEAGYGYTF. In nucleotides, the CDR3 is TGTGCCAGCTCACCGGGGGAGGCAGGGTATGGCTACACCTTC.

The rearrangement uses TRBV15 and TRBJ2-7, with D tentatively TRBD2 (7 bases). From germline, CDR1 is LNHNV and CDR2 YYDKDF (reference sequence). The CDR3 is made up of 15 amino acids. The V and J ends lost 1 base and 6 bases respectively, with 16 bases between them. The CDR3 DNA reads TGTGCCACCAGCAGAGGCGGGGGCTCCTACGGCGAGCAGTACGTC. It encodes CATSRGGGSYGEQYV.

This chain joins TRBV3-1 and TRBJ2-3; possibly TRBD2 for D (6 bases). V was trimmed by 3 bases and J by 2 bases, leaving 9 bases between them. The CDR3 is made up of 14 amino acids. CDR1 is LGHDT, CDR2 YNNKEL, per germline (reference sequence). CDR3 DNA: TGTGCCAGCAGCCATCCGGGAGACACAGATACGCAGTATTTT. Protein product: CASSHPGDTDTQYF.

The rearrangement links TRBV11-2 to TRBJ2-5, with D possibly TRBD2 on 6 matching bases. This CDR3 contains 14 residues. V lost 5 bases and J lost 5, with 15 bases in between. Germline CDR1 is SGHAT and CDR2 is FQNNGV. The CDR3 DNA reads TGTGCCAGCAGCCACGCGGGGAGCCCGGAGACCCAGTACTTC. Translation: CASSHAGSPETQYF. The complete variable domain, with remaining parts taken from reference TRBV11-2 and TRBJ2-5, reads EAGVAQSPRYKIIEKRQSVAFWCNPISGHATLYWYQQILGQGPKLLIQFQNNGVVDDSQLPKDRFSAERLKGVDSTLKIQPAKLEDSAVYLCASSHAGSPETQYFGPGTRLLVL.

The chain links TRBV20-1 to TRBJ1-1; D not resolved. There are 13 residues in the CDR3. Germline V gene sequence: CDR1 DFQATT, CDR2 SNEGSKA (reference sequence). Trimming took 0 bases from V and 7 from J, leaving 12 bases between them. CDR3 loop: CSARDSGFGEAFF. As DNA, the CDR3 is TGCAGTGCTAGAGATTCGGGGTTCGGTGAAGCTTTCTTT.

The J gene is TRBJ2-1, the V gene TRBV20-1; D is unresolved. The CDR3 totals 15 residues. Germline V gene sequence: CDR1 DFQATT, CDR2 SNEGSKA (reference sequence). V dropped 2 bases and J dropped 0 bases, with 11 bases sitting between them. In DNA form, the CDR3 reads TGCAGTGCTAGAAGAGGAATACTCTCCTACAATGAGCAGTTCTTC. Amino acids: CSARRGILSYNEQFF.

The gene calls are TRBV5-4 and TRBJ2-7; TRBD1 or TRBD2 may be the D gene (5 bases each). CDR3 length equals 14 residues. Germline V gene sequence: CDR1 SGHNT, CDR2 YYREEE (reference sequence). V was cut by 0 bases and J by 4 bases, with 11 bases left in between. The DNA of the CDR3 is TGTGCCAGCAGCTTGGGGCAGGGACGGTACGAGCAGTACTTC. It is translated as CASSLGQGRYEQYF.

The CDR3 protein is CATSRDKGLLTDTQYF. Here the CDR3 DNA reads TGTGCCACCAGCAGAGATAAGGGTCTCCTCACAGATACGCAGTATTTT. The chain uses TRBV15 and TRBJ2-3; D unclear. The germline V gene has CDR1 LNHNV and CDR2 YYDKDF (reference sequence). V lost 0 bases and J 2 bases, leaving 12 bases between the germline ends. This CDR3 comprises 16 residues.